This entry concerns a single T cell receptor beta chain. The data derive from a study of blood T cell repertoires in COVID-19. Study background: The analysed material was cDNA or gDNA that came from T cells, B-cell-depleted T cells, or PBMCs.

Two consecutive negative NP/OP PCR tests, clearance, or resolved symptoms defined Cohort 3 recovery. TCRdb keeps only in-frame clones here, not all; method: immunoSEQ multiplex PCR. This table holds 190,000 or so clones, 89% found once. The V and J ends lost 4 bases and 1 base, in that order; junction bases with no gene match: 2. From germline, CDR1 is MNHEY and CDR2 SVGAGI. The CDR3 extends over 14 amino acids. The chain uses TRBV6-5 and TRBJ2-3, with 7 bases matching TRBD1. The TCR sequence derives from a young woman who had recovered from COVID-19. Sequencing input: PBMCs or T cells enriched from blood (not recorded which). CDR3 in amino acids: CASSSGQGTDTQYF. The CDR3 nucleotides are TGTGCCAGCAGTTCCGGACAGGGCACAGATACGCAGTATTTT.